This entry lists 31 T cell receptor beta chains sequenced from one sample in a study of T cells after yellow fever vaccination. TCRdb used MiXCR to reprocess the 5' RACE reads, holding one entry per CDR3 protein. Here the sample spans about 130,000 distinct CDR3 sequences, roughly 6.7% being singletons. The material sequenced was CD4+ T cells sorted from PBMCs, taken 10 days after the yellow fever booster vaccination. These receptor sequences come from a young man who received the YFV17D yellow fever vaccine.

In its sample, this clonotype was seen many times. The chain links TRBV6-1 to TRBJ2-7, with 9 bases aligning to TRBD2. Trimming removed 4 bases from V and 3 bases from J; junction bases left unmatched: 7. Germline-derived CDR1 and CDR2 are MNHNS and SASEGT. The CDR3 length is 15 residues. CDR3 sequence: CASSGMGSGSYEQYF. DNA for the CDR3: TGTGCCAGCAGTGGGATGGGTAGCGGGAGCTACGAGCAGTACTTC.

At least ten counts were recorded for this clonotype. The chain employs TRBV29-1 and TRBJ1-1; 7 bases match TRBD1. This CDR3 is built from 12 residues. With V trimmed by 7 bases and J by 4 bases, 6 bases remained unmatched. From germline, CDR1 is SQVTM and CDR2 ANQGSEA. This CDR3 reads CSGNRGGTEAFF. The DNA for the CDR3 is TGCAGCGGGAACAGGGGCGGCACTGAAGCTTTCTTT.

This clonotype was counted many times. The gene calls are TRBV5-1 and TRBJ2-2; TRBD1 is a possible D gene (5 bases). Germline V gives CDR1 SGHRS, CDR2 YFSETQ. The CDR3 totals 16 residues. V was shortened by 4 bases and J by 2 bases, with 15 bases between the two germline ends. The CDR3 region has the DNA TGCGCCAGCAGCCGACTGGGGCTGAGTAACACCGGGGAGCTGTTTTTT. It yields the protein CASSRLGLSNTGELFF.

This clonotype showed up many times. CDR3 DNA: TGCAGTGCTAGGTCCACGGCAGAGACCCAGTACTTC. Amino acids: CSARSTAETQYF. The chain couples TRBV20-1 to TRBJ2-5, with D uncertain. Germline loops: CDR1 DFQATT, CDR2 SNEGSKA (reference sequence). The V end lost 3 bases, the J end lost 4 bases, and 9 bases lay between the germline ends. This CDR3 has 12 amino acids.

The chain joins TRBV10-2 to TRBJ2-7, with no clear D. In germline, CDR1 is WSHSY, CDR2 SAAADI. The V end was cut by 2 bases, the J end by 1 base, with 3 bases between. The CDR3 has 12 amino acids. The CDR3 loop is CASSERSYEQYF. CDR3 bases: TGCGCCAGCAGTGAGCGGTCCTACGAGCAGTACTTC.

Many counts were recorded for this clonotype. V is TRBV10-3 and J is TRBJ2-5; 9 positions match TRBD2. After removal of 6 bases from V and 3 bases from J, the junction contained 2 bases not matched to a gene. This CDR3 is 13 amino acids long. CDR1 and CDR2 (germline): ENHRY, SYGVKD. CDR3 sequence: CAISAGGKETQYF. The CDR3 DNA is TGTGCCATCAGCGCGGGGGGGAAAGAGACCCAGTACTTC.

The sample holds many counts of this clonotype. The chain joins TRBV20-1 to TRBJ1-5; D uncertain. Germline CDR1 and CDR2: DFQATT and SNEGSKA (reference sequence). V lost 1 base and J lost 0, with 10 bases in between. The CDR3 is 15 amino acids. In DNA form, the CDR3 reads TGCAGTGCTAGAGTCCTGGGGAATAGCAATCAGCCCCAGCATTTT. It is translated as CSARVLGNSNQPQHF.

This clonotype was counted many times. The CDR3 coding sequence is TGTGCCAGCAGCCAAGTCGATTGGGGCCCAACCACGGGAAAACTGTTTTTT. Amino acids: CASSQVDWGPTTGKLFF. This chain joins TRBV3-1 and TRBJ1-4; tentatively, D is TRBD1 (5 bases). V was shortened by 1 base and J by 10 bases, with 22 bases between the two germline ends. The CDR3 spans 17 residues. Germline V gene lookup returns CDR1 LGHDT and CDR2 YNNKEL (reference sequence).

With respect to this clonotype: This sequence may be a read error, since a much larger clone differs from it by one base. The chain has TRBV12-3 or TRBV12-4 and TRBJ2-1; D may be TRBD1 (5 bases). CDR3 length: 14 residues. The CDR3 sequence: CDSSLRQGTIEQFF. The CDR3 DNA sequence: TGTGACAGCAGTTTAAGGCAGGGTACGATTGAGCAGTTCTTC.

In this sample, this clonotype turned up many times. This chain connects TRBV12-3 or TRBV12-4 to TRBJ2-1; unclear D gene. The CDR3 has 12 amino acids. Between the trimmed V and J ends, which lost 5 bases and 10 bases, there was a span of 12 bases. CDR3 amino acids: CASSQPPGEQFF. As DNA, the CDR3 is TGTGCCAGCAGTCAGCCCCCCGGAGAGCAGTTCTTC.

This clonotype showed up many times. V is TRBV12-3 or TRBV12-4 and J is TRBJ2-5, with no clear D. There are 13 residues in the CDR3. With 4 bases removed from V and 5 bases from J, the gap between germline ends came to 11 bases. CDR3 protein: CASSSLAPETQYF. The CDR3 nucleotides are TGTGCCAGCAGTTCCCTCGCCCCGGAGACCCAGTACTTC.

Ten or more counts support this clonotype. The chain links TRBV7-3 to TRBJ1-1; a possible D gene is TRBD1 (6 bases). The V end was cut by 2 bases, the J end by 4 bases, with 11 bases between. CDR3 size: 14 residues. The germline V gene has CDR1 SGHTA and CDR2 FQGTGA. The DNA for the CDR3 is TGTGCCAGCAGCTTAGGGGCGGGGGCCACTGAAGCTTTCTTT. Its protein is CASSLGAGATEAFF.

The sample holds many counts of this clonotype. J is TRBJ1-5 and V is TRBV20-1, with D maybe TRBD1 (5 bases). Germline values: CDR1 DFQATT, CDR2 SNEGSKA (reference sequence). The CDR3 is made up of 15 amino acids. V was pared by 3 bases and J by 0 bases, with 12 bases between. CDR3: CSARWGGNSNQPQHF. In DNA, the CDR3 is TGCAGTGCTAGGTGGGGGGGGAATAGCAATCAGCCCCAGCATTTT.

This clonotype was picked up many times. This chain connects TRBV20-1 to TRBJ2-5; 7 bases fit TRBD2. Germline loops: CDR1 DFQATT, CDR2 SNEGSKA (reference sequence). The CDR3 is 15 amino acids. V shed 0 bases and J 5 bases; nucleotides not matched to a gene: 9. In nucleotides, the CDR3 is TGCAGTGCTAGAGAGACCCGTAAGGGAGGGGAGACCCAGTACTTC. Translating gives CSARETRKGGETQYF.

This chain uses TRBV30 with TRBJ1-2; D gene ambiguous. This CDR3 comprises 14 residues. The V end lost 1 base, the J end lost 0 bases, and 9 bases lay between the germline ends. The germline CDR1 and CDR2 sequences are GTSNPN and SVGIG (reference sequence). The CDR3 sequence is CAWSESTPNYGYTF. Written as DNA, the CDR3 is TGTGCCTGGAGTGAAAGTACCCCTAACTATGGCTACACCTTC.

The chain is built from TRBV20-1 and TRBJ2-1; TRBD2 matches 7 bases. The CDR3 spans 16 residues. The germline CDR1 and CDR2 sequences are DFQATT and SNEGSKA (reference sequence). The trim removed 1 base at V and 2 bases at J, leaving 8 bases unmatched. The CDR3 region is CSARVADAGAYNEQFF. Written as DNA, the CDR3 is TGCAGTGCTAGAGTCGCAGACGCGGGGGCCTACAATGAGCAGTTCTTC.

This clonotype was counted ten times or more. This sequence joins TRBV29-1 and TRBJ1-1, with D unresolved. The CDR3 is made up of 14 amino acids. V was trimmed by 1 base and J by 3 bases, leaving 12 bases between them. The germline gives CDR1 SQVTM, CDR2 ANQGSEA. The CDR3 coding sequence is TGCAGCGTTGAAGGCGTTCGGGGAGACACTGAAGCTTTCTTT. It specifies CSVEGVRGDTEAFF.

Ten or more counts support this clonotype. The J gene is TRBJ2-1, the V gene TRBV3-1, with TRBD2 matching over 8 bases. Germline V gives CDR1 LGHDT, CDR2 YNNKEL (reference sequence). The CDR3 runs to 12 residues. J was trimmed by 12 bases and V by 5 bases; bases with no gene match: 6. The chain's CDR3 is CASSSVAGGQFF. As DNA, the CDR3 is TGTGCCAGCAGCTCAGTCGCGGGAGGGCAGTTCTTC.

This clonotype showed up many times. The chain uses TRBV20-1 and TRBJ1-2, with D perhaps TRBD1 (5 bases). CDR1 and CDR2 (germline): DFQATT, SNEGSKA (reference sequence). Between the trimmed V and J ends, which lost 3 bases and 3 bases, there was a span of 14 bases. The CDR3 sequence is 14 residues long. CDR3 bases: TGCAGTGCTAGTCGGCAGGGAACTGACTATGGCTACACCTTC. This encodes CSASRQGTDYGYTF.

This clonotype was observed at least ten times. This chain connects TRBV20-1 to TRBJ1-3; no firm D call. CDR1 and CDR2 from the germline V gene are DFQATT and SNEGSKA (reference sequence). Trimming took 3 bases from V and 4 from J, leaving 13 bases between them. The CDR3 runs 14 residues. The CDR3 protein is CSASSGPHGNTIYF. CDR3 nucleotides: TGCAGTGCTAGTAGTGGGCCCCACGGAAACACCATATATTTT.

This clonotype has only a few counts. The V and J genes are TRBV20-1 and TRBJ2-7, with 16 bases lining up with TRBD2. The CDR3 is made up of 18 amino acids. With 5 bases clipped from V and 4 bases from J, the junction kept 14 bases outside the gene matches. Germline assignment: CDR1 DFQATT and CDR2 SNEGSKA (reference sequence). The CDR3 DNA follows: TGCAGTGCTCAGGGGGGGGGACTAGCGGGAGGGCCTGGGTACGAGCAGTACTTC. As protein: CSAQGGGLAGGPGYEQYF.

This clonotype was counted ten times or more. V usage is TRBV11-2 and J usage is TRBJ2-5, with D perhaps TRBD1 (5 bases). The CDR3 is 15 residues long. Germline-derived CDR1 and CDR2 are SGHAT and FQNNGV. Trimming stripped 5 bases from V and 0 bases from J, with 13 bases between. This chain's CDR3 is CASSRRRAYQETQYF. In DNA, the CDR3 is TGTGCCAGCAGCCGGCGCAGGGCGTACCAAGAGACCCAGTACTTC.

This clonotype has at least ten counts. V is TRBV20-1 and J is TRBJ2-5; 8 nucleotides align to TRBD2. Germline V lookup: CDR1 DFQATT, CDR2 SNEGSKA (reference sequence). The CDR3 extends over 15 amino acids. Trimming cost V 4 bases and J 2 bases; bases outside gene matches: 9. CDR3 residues: CSAKWASGLQETQYF. DNA for the CDR3: TGCAGTGCTAAGTGGGCTAGCGGGCTTCAAGAGACCCAGTACTTC.

Comments on this clonotype: This could be a read error, since a much larger clone is one nucleotide away. The CDR3 loop reads CASSFSGTQFF. For the CDR3, the DNA is TGTGCCAGCAGCTTTAGCGGGACGCAGTTCTTC. The rearrangement joins TRBV7-2 to TRBJ2-1; 8 nucleotides align to TRBD2. The CDR3 has 11 amino acids. J lost 12 bases, V lost 3 bases, and 1 base had no gene match. Germline V gene lookup returns CDR1 SGHTA and CDR2 FQGNSA.

This clonotype has at least ten counts. The gene calls are TRBV28 and TRBJ2-3; D gene unclear. Germline assignment: CDR1 MDHEN and CDR2 SYDVKM. Trimming removed 4 bases at V and 5 bases at J, with 7 bases between. This CDR3 contains 12 residues. The CDR3: CASSSLVDTQYF. Written as DNA, the CDR3 is TGTGCCAGCAGTTCACTGGTAGATACGCAGTATTTT.

The V call is TRBV19, the J call TRBJ1-1; D ambiguous. The CDR3 runs 14 residues. The V gene lost 7 bases and the J gene lost 5 bases, with 17 bases spanning the gap. The germline CDR1 and CDR2 sequences are LNHDA and SQIVND (reference sequence). DNA for the CDR3: TGTGCCAGTACCTTGGACGGGCTGGGGACTGAAGCTTTCTTT. This translates into CASTLDGLGTEAFF.

This clonotype was counted a few times. The V gene is TRBV20-1, the J gene TRBJ2-2; D is perhaps TRBD1 (5 bases). CDR3 length equals 16 residues. CDR1 is DFQATT, CDR2 SNEGSKA, per germline (reference sequence). V was clipped by 0 bases and J by 0 bases, with 11 bases between them. This CDR3 reads CSARDFRQSNTGELFF. In nucleotides, the CDR3 is TGCAGTGCTAGAGATTTCAGACAGTCGAACACCGGGGAGCTGTTTTTT.

The table lists this clonotype with many counts. The chain couples TRBV4-3 to TRBJ2-1; 10 nucleotides match TRBD1. V lost 0 bases and J lost 1; bases outside the gene matches: 3. The germline V gene encodes CDR1 LGHNA and CDR2 YSLEER. The CDR3 loop spans 17 amino acids. CDR3 DNA sequence: TGCGCCAGCAGCCAAGATTTGGGACAGGGGTCCTACAATGAGCAGTTCTTC. Residues: CASSQDLGQGSYNEQFF.

This clonotype was seen ten or more times. The chain combines TRBV12-3 or TRBV12-4 with TRBJ2-1; D perhaps matches TRBD2 (5 bases). The CDR3 sequence is 13 residues long. V was pared by 3 bases and J by 5 bases, with 8 bases between. The CDR3 spells CASSFLADNEQFF. The CDR3 coding sequence is TGTGCCAGCAGTTTCCTAGCAGACAATGAGCAGTTCTTC.

This clonotype was counted many times. The chain recombines TRBV5-1 with TRBJ2-2; D is unresolved. CDR3 length equals 11 residues. V lost 3 bases and J lost 9, with 6 bases in between. Germline values: CDR1 SGHRS, CDR2 YFSETQ. CDR3 residues: CASSSQRELFF. The CDR3 DNA follows: TGCGCCAGCAGCTCCCAAAGGGAGCTGTTTTTT. Based on the CDR3 plus reference TRBV5-1 and TRBJ2-2, the full variable domain is KAGVTQTPRYLIKTRGQQVTLSCSPISGHRSVSWYQQTPGQGLQFLFEYFSETQRNKGNFPGRFSGRQFSNSRSEMNVSTLELGDSALYLCASSSQRELFFGEGSRLTVL.

This clonotype was detected ten times or more. This chain links TRBV5-1 with TRBJ2-7, with TRBD1 identical over 7 bases. This CDR3 has 15 residues. V shed 4 bases and J 6 bases; nucleotides not matched to a gene: 13. Per germline, CDR1 SGHRS and CDR2 YFSETQ. CDR3 protein: CASSRIDRVSPEQYF. The CDR3 region has the DNA TGCGCCAGCAGCAGAATCGACAGGGTTAGTCCCGAGCAGTACTTC. Full variable domain (rest looked up from reference TRBV5-1 and TRBJ2-7): KAGVTQTPRYLIKTRGQQVTLSCSPISGHRSVSWYQQTPGQGLQFLFEYFSETQRNKGNFPGRFSGRQFSNSRSEMNVSTLELGDSALYLCASSRIDRVSPEQYFGPGTRLTVT.